One T cell receptor beta chain is described in this entry. Its cognate antigen is unknown. Naive CD8 isolation took CD45RO-negative cells positively selected for CCR7 and excluded terminally differentiated effector memory CD45RA+ cells. The data stem from a study of shared clonotypes between healthy human individuals. The overall study: For every donor, three CD4 naive, three CD4 memory, two CD8 naive and one CD8 memory plates were used.

J gave up 2 bases and V 4 bases, and 14 bases lay outside the gene matches. The CDR3 totals 18 residues. CDR1 and CDR2 (germline): SGHKS, YYEKEE (reference sequence). Assay: immunoSEQ multiplex PCR; the TCRdb copy retains only in-frame clones and omits some. The table records hundreds of thousands of clones, 95% to 97% of them present only once. Study results and limitations: Four donors held approximately 4.5% of naive CD4 clonotypes in common.

The V and J genes are TRBV5-5 and TRBJ2-7, with TRBD2 matching over 11 bases. Sequencing used naive CD8+ T cells sorted from blood. The sequence was obtained from a man aged 30-40 years in good health. The CDR3 DNA reads as TGTGCCAGCAGCGCGTCCGGGACTAGCGGACCCGACCCCTACGAGCAGTACTTC. It yields the protein CASSASGTSGPDPYEQYF.